This is a list of T cell receptor beta chains from one sample in a study of CD4+ T cells in melanoma. Assay: immunoSEQ multiplex PCR; the TCRdb copy retains only in-frame clones and omits some. Among tens of thousands of clones, roughly two thirds were seen once, and the ten largest hold roughly 4.5%. Source material: tumor tissue. Receptor source: a human donor with melanoma. Both conserved end residues are part of each CDR3. A row's size may be missing; if present it is once, few, many or a size class.

j_call clone_size v_call cdr3_aa
TRBJ1-2 . TRBV10-3 CAISESDRGSNYGYTF
TRBJ2-3 . TRBV19 CASSREDRLATDTQYF
TRBJ2-2 . TRBV14 CASSRAFNTGELFF
TRBJ1-5 few TRBV29-1 CSVRGQYSNQPQHF
TRBJ2-7 . TRBV18 CASSQQGQGYEQYF
TRBJ2-3 many TRBV19 CASSWVGTSDTDTQYF
TRBJ1-6 . TRBV5-1 CASSLNREGSPLHF
TRBJ1-3 . TRBV4-1 CASSQDRGIAAGNTIYF
TRBJ1-4 . TRBV2 CASSEPGGRGEKLFF
TRBJ1-6 . TRBV5-5 CASSLLGDPNSPLHF
TRBJ1-1 . TRBV25-1 CASSESGRTEAFF
TRBJ1-1 . TRBV10-3 CAISDPQWRGNTEAFF
TRBJ2-5 . TRBV29-1 CSVGTGTTGETQYF
TRBJ1-6 few TRBV11-2 CASSIRHILLNSPLHF
TRBJ2-3 . TRBV5-1 CASSLQGERVTDTQYF
TRBJ2-7 . TRBV4-3 CASSQVSAGTGGDEQYF
TRBJ2-1 . TRBV5-1 CASSLANEQFF
TRBJ2-7 . TRBV9 CASSIEAGTGLDEQYF
TRBJ2-5 . TRBV19 CASSLNQETQYF
TRBJ1-2 many TRBV2 CASSVTGGNGYTF
TRBJ1-2 few TRBV7-2 CASSRRGGHPGYGYTF
TRBJ2-7 . TRBV7-9 CASSDQDIPYEQYF
TRBJ1-5 . TRBV19 CASSNGQGLHQHF
TRBJ2-1 . TRBV5-6 CASSFPPSSYNEQFF
TRBJ2-7 . TRBV4-1 CASSQVEGVDEQYF
TRBJ2-3 once TRBV28 CASKLAVQPDTQYF
TRBJ1-4 . TRBV28 CASSFLSTNEKLFF
TRBJ2-1 . TRBV9 CASSGPGGTYNEQFF
TRBJ1-1 . TRBV15 CATSREVVGNTEAFF
TRBJ2-5 medium-sized TRBV7-8 CASSPGMGLGTQYF
TRBJ2-7 . TRBV6-1 CASSDSPGQPYF
TRBJ1-2 . TRBV5-1 CASSSTGGNYGYTF
TRBJ1-4 few TRBV6-5 CASSYWKEKLFF
TRBJ1-6 few TRBV6-5 CASSPNLNSPLHF
TRBJ2-1 once TRBV28 CASSLGGTHNEQFF